A selection of T cell receptor beta chains follows, all from one sample in a study of T cell repertoires in cytomegalovirus infection. No cognate antigen is known for these TCRs. Each CDR3 protein gets one entry after TCRdb re-called the reads with MiXCR. The data show around 130,000 distinct CDR3 sequences, roughly a quarter seen once. Sequenced input: PBMCs, sequenced either directly or after in vitro stimulation (not recorded which). The receptors here all came from a human donor in good health (CMV status not recorded). Some clones in this sample may be carry-over from other donors' samples. CDR3s include the opening cysteine and the closing phenylalanine or tryptophan. The D gene is left open where the match is weak. Clone size, where shown, is once, few, many, or a class for clones that have expanded.

TRBV7-2	TRBJ2-5	many	NA	TGTGCCAGCAGCTTAGCTCGGTCAAGTCTGACAGAGACCCAGTACTTC	CASSLARSSLTETQYF
TRBV7-2	TRBJ2-7	few	NA	TGTGCCAGCAGGCAGCTTAGCTCCTACGAGCAGTACTTC	CASRQLSSYEQYF
TRBV20-1	TRBJ1-2	NA	TRBD1	TGCAGTGCTGGAACCGGGACAGGCGGCTACACCTTC	CSAGTGTGGYTF
TRBV7-2	TRBJ2-3	many	NA	TGTGCCAGCAGCTTCGCCCGTTCTAGCCCCACAGATACGCAGTATTTT	CASSFARSSPTDTQYF
TRBV28	TRBJ1-5	NA	TRBD1	TGTGCCAGCAGTTTATCAGGACAGGGGGCAACGTACCAGCCCCAGCATTTT	CASSLSGQGATYQPQHF
TRBV28	TRBJ1-4	NA	NA	TGTGCCAGCAGTTTTACCTGGGGGGATGAAAAACTGTTTTTT	CASSFTWGDEKLFF
TRBV7-9	TRBJ2-1	once	TRBD2	TGTGCCAGCAGCTTTCCTCGGGGGGAGTACTACAATGAGCAGCTCTTC	CASSFPRGEYYNEQLF
TRBV12-3/TRBV12-4	TRBJ2-7	many	NA	TGTGCCAGCAGTTTCATGGGGCGGCACGAGCAGTACTTC	CASSFMGRHEQYF
TRBV4-1	TRBJ1-2	NA	NA	TGCGCCAGCAGACCTCCAGAATCCTATGGCTACACCTTC	CASRPPESYGYTF
TRBV29-1	TRBJ1-2	NA	TRBD1	TGCAGCGTTTGGACAGGGCCCTTCTATGGCTACACCTTC	CSVWTGPFYGYTF
TRBV7-2	TRBJ2-7	NA	NA	TGTGCCAGCAGCTTAATAAAGGTCGGCTACGAGCAGTACTTC	CASSLIKVGYEQYF
TRBV5-8	TRBJ2-7	NA	NA	TGTGCCAGCAGAGGCGCCTACGAGCAGTACTTC	CASRGAYEQYF
TRBV12-3/TRBV12-4	TRBJ1-1	few	TRBD1	TGTGCCAGCAGAGGGGGTGGACAGGGGCGTCAGGCTGAAGCTTTCTTT	CASRGGGQGRQAEAFF
TRBV12-3/TRBV12-4	TRBJ2-5	few	NA	TGTGCCAGCACTCCACGGGCAGAACAAGAGACCCAGTACTTC	CASTPRAEQETQYF
TRBV28	TRBJ1-1	few	NA	TGTGCCAGCAGTCCCGGAGGGGGGGTAATGAACACTGAAGCTTTCTTT	CASSPGGGVMNTEAFF
TRBV27	TRBJ2-1	NA	TRBD1	TGTGCCAGCAGCCTTACGCGAGACAGGGCGGACGAGCAGTTCTTC	CASSLTRDRADEQFF
TRBV6-6	TRBJ1-2	NA	NA	TGTGCCAGCAGTGATTCCATCAGCTATGGCTACACCTTC	CASSDSISYGYTF
TRBV4-1	TRBJ2-3	NA	TRBD2	TGCGCCAGCAGCCAAGACCAACGGGGGGGGGCGGATACGCAGTATTTT	CASSQDQRGGADTQYF
TRBV28	TRBJ1-2	few	TRBD1	TGTGCCAGCAGCTATAATCTACCGGGGCATCGGGACAGGAAAAACGGCTACACCTTC	CASSYNLPGHRDRKNGYTF
TRBV20-1	TRBJ1-2	NA	TRBD1	TGCACCCCCGTTCCGGGACAGGGGGACTATGGCTACACCTTC	CTPVPGQGDYGYTF
TRBV7-8	TRBJ2-7	few	NA	TGTGCCAGCAGCTTAGGGACAGAATCCTACGAGCAGTACTTC	CASSLGTESYEQYF
TRBV6-2/TRBV6-3	TRBJ1-1	few	TRBD1	TGTGCCAGCAGTTACGGACAGGGGGACACTGAAGCTTTCTTT	CASSYGQGDTEAFF
TRBV15	TRBJ2-6	NA	NA	TGTGCCACCAGCTCATATCGGACCAGCAACGTCCTGACTTTC	CATSSYRTSNVLTF
TRBV6-5	TRBJ1-5	few	TRBD1	TGTGCCAGCAGTCCGGACAGGGACGGCAATCAGCCCCAGCATTTT	CASSPDRDGNQPQHF
TRBV6-2/TRBV6-3	TRBJ2-5	many	NA	TGTGCCAGCAGCGGAGAGACCCAGTACTTC	CASSGETQYF
TRBV20-1	TRBJ2-1	few	TRBD2	TGCAGTGCGCTGACTAGCGGGGGTGGAAATGAGCAGTTCTTC	CSALTSGGGNEQFF
TRBV19	TRBJ1-1	NA	NA	TGTGCCAGTAGTATACGGGGAGCATCGCTAGCTTTCTTT	CASSIRGASLAFF
TRBV6-2/TRBV6-3	TRBJ1-2	once	NA	TGTGCCAGCAGCCTGAACTCCGGACTTAACTATGGCTACACCTTC	CASSLNSGLNYGYTF
TRBV7-6	TRBJ2-3	NA	TRBD2	TGTGCCAGCAGCTTGAGCGGGATTGGGGATACGCAGTATTTT	CASSLSGIGDTQYF
TRBV7-3	TRBJ2-1	NA	TRBD2	TGTGCCAGCAGCTTAGCCCCTAGCGGTCTTTACAATGAGCAGTTCTTC	CASSLAPSGLYNEQFF
TRBV6-5	TRBJ1-2	NA	NA	TGTGCCAGCAGTTACCACGATCAGCGGAAAGGCTACACCTTC	CASSYHDQRKGYTF
TRBV7-2	TRBJ2-5	many	TRBD1	TGTGCCAGCAGCTTAGACGGACAGGGGAGGGGAGAGACCCAGTACTTC	CASSLDGQGRGETQYF
TRBV10-2	TRBJ1-1	few	TRBD1	TGCGCCAGCAGGAAGGGAGACAGGGGGCTTAGGAACACTGAAGCTTTCTTT	CASRKGDRGLRNTEAFF
TRBV5-1	TRBJ2-1	many	NA	TGCGCCAGCAGCCTAGGGGACGGACGGTACAATGAGCAGTTCTTC	CASSLGDGRYNEQFF
TRBV7-2	TRBJ1-4	many	TRBD1	TGTGCCAGCAGCCTTAACCTACAGGGGGGATATGGTGAAAAACTGTTTTTT	CASSLNLQGGYGEKLFF
TRBV28	TRBJ2-1	NA	TRBD2	TGTGCCAGCAGTTTTCTACAGGGGCTGCTAGCGGGGTACAATGAGCAGTTCTTC	CASSFLQGLLAGYNEQFF
TRBV6-1	TRBJ1-1	few	NA	TGTGCCAGCAGTGACTTGAACGTGAACACTGAAGCTTTCTTT	CASSDLNVNTEAFF
TRBV29-1	TRBJ2-1	NA	NA	TGCAGCGTTGTAGGGGCGGGGAATGAGCAGTTCTTC	CSVVGAGNEQFF
TRBV9	TRBJ2-4	NA	NA	TGTGCCAGCAGCCCAGGAGTCACACCCAAAAACATTCAGTACTTC	CASSPGVTPKNIQYF
TRBV20-1	TRBJ1-1	NA	TRBD1	TGCAGTGCCGGGACAGGGGACACTGAAGCTTTCTTT	CSAGTGDTEAFF
TRBV7-2	TRBJ2-3	many	NA	TGTGCCAGCAGCTTAGCCCAAGGTATCGCAGATACGCAGTATTTT	CASSLAQGIADTQYF
TRBV25-1	TRBJ1-5	NA	NA	TGTGCCAGCAGTGAATATATAAGGGTGAGTCACCCTAGGGGCAATCAGCCCCAGCATTTT	CASSEYIRVSHPRGNQPQHF
TRBV20-1	TRBJ2-7	NA	TRBD1	TGCAGTGCTATGCCGGGACAGGGGGAATATCTCTACGAGCAGTACTTC	CSAMPGQGEYLYEQYF
TRBV7-2	TRBJ2-1	many	TRBD2	TGTGCCAGCAGCCCTAGCGGGAGGGCCTACAATGAGCAGTTCTTC	CASSPSGRAYNEQFF
TRBV28	TRBJ2-3	NA	NA	TGTGCCAGCAGTCAAGATACGCAGTATTTT	CASSQDTQYF
TRBV2	TRBJ1-6	few	NA	TGTGCCAGCAGTTCTAGCTATTCGAATTCACCCCTCCACTTT	CASSSSYSNSPLHF
TRBV4-3	TRBJ2-2	NA	NA	TGCGCCAGCAGCCAAGAGGGGGGTTGGGCAGGGAACACCGGGGAGCTGTTTTTT	CASSQEGGWAGNTGELFF
TRBV19	TRBJ2-1	NA	TRBD1	TGTGCCAGTAACGGACAGGGGACCTACAATGAGCAGTTCTTC	CASNGQGTYNEQFF
TRBV19	TRBJ1-1	NA	NA	TGTGCCAGTAGTTACGCCGGGACACTGAACACTGAAGCTTTCTTT	CASSYAGTLNTEAFF
TRBV15	TRBJ2-2	NA	NA	TGTGCCACCAGCAGAGATCAAGGCGGGGAGCTGTTTTTT	CATSRDQGGELFF
TRBV12-3/TRBV12-4	TRBJ1-2	NA	NA	TGTGCCAGCAGCTATCAGGGGACCCCCAGCTACACCTTC	CASSYQGTPSYTF
TRBV9	TRBJ1-2	NA	NA	TGTGCCAGCAGCGGCCATAGTCGGGGTTCGCGCGGCTACACCTTC	CASSGHSRGSRGYTF
TRBV20-1	TRBJ1-1	NA	TRBD1	TGCAGTGCTAGAGTCGAAAAGGGGGCTGCTGAAGCTTTCTTT	CSARVEKGAAEAFF
TRBV12-3/TRBV12-4	TRBJ2-6	NA	NA	TGTGCCAGCAGTTTTAGGTCTTTATTTGGGGCCAACGTCCTGACTTTC	CASSFRSLFGANVLTF